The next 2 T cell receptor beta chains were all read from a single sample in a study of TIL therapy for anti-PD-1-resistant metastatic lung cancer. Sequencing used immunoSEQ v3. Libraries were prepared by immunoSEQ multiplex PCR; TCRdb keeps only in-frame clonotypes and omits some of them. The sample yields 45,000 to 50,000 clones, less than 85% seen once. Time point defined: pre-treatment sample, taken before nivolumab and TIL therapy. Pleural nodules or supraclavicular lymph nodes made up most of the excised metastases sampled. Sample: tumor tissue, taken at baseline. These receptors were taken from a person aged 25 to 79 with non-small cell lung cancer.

This CDR3 is CASSQVQRQGREQYF. The CDR3 DNA reads as TGCGCCAGCAGCCAGGTACAGAGGCAGGGACGGGAGCAGTACTTC. The rearrangement uses TRBV4-1 and TRBJ2-7; tentatively, D is TRBD1 or TRBD2 (5 bases each). The V end was cut by 3 bases, the J end by 7 bases, with 19 bases between. Germline loops: CDR1 MGHRA, CDR2 YSYEKL. The CDR3 runs 15 residues.

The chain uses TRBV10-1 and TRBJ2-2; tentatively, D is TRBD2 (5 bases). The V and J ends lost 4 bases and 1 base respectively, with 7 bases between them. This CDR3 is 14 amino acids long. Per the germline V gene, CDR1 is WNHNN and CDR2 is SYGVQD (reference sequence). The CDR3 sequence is CASSVLGNTGELFF. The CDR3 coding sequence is TGCGCCAGCAGTGTACTAGGGAACACCGGGGAGCTGTTTTTT.